A single T cell receptor beta chain is shown here with its context. Germline V CDR1 and CDR2: MNHEY, SVGEGT. This CDR3 is 15 amino acids long. Trimming cost V 4 bases and J 1 base, with 13 bases left between them. TCRdb re-called the 5' RACE reads through MiXCR, storing one row per CDR3 protein. The table lists fewer than 650,000 distinct CDR3 sequences, 20% to 25% of them singletons. The data originate from a study of T-cell memory formation after mild COVID-19. This sequence originates from an adult woman who had mild COVID-19 (a few samples of this study predate the infection). Cell type and time point are not known. Sequenced input: PBMCs or a T cell subset sorted from them (not recorded which). The chain recombines TRBV6-2 or TRBV6-3 with TRBJ1-1; D gene uncertain. CDR3 amino acids: CASSFFPRANTEAFF. CDR3 bases: TGTGCCAGCAGTTTTTTCCCCCGGGCGAACACTGAAGCTTTCTTT.